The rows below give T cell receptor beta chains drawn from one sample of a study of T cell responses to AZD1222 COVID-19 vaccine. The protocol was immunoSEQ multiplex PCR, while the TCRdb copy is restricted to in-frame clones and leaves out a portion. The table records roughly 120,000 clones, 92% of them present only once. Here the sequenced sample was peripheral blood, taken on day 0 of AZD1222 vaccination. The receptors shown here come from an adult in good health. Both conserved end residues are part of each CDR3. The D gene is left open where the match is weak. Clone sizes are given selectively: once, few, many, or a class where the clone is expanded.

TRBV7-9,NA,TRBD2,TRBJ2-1,TGTGCCAGCAGCTTAATTTTAGCGGGCGACAATGAGCAGTTCTTC,CASSLILAGDNEQFF
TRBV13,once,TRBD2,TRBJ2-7,TGTGCCAGCAGCACCCGGACTAGCGGGAGTCCCTACGAGCAGTACTTC,CASSTRTSGSPYEQYF
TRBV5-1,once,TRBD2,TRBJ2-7,TGCGCCAGCAGCCTGGGACTAGCGGACGAGCAGTACTTC,CASSLGLADEQYF
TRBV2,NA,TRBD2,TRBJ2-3,TGTGCCAGCAAAGCCGACATCGGGACTAGCGGGAGTGGAGGTACGCAGTATTTT,CASKADIGTSGSGGTQYF
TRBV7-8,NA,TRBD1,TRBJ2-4,TGTGCCAGCAGCAGAGCCGGGACAGGCAAAAACATTCAGTACTTC,CASSRAGTGKNIQYF
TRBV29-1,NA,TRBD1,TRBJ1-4,TGCAGCGTGGACGGAGGGACAGGGGGGGAAAAACTGTTTTTT,CSVDGGTGGEKLFF
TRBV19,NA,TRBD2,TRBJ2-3,TGTGCCAGTAGTATCCCTAGCGGGGGGTTCTACGATACGCAGTATTTT,CASSIPSGGFYDTQYF
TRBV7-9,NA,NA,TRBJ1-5,TGTGCCAGCAGCGGAATCGAACAGGGACAGCCCCAGCATTTT,CASSGIEQGQPQHF
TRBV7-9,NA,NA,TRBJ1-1,TGTGCCAGCAGCTTAGGGAGGGACATGAACACTGAAGCTTTCTTT,CASSLGRDMNTEAFF
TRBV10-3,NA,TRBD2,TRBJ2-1,TGTGCCATCGGTCCTAGCGGGAGGGACAATGAGCAGTTCTTC,CAIGPSGRDNEQFF
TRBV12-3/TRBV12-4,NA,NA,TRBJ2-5,TGTGCCAGCAGTTTCCTAGCTATGGAGACCCAGTACTTC,CASSFLAMETQYF
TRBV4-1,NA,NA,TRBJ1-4,TGCGCCAGCAGCCAGATCCGAGACAGGTTAAATGAAAAACTGTTTTTT,CASSQIRDRLNEKLFF
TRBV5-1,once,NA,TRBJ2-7,TGCGCCAGCAGCTTGGATAGCCAGGGCTACGAGCAGTACTTC,CASSLDSQGYEQYF
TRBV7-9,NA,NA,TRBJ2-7,TGTGCCAGCAGCTACGGGACGGGATCCTACGAGCAGTACTTC,CASSYGTGSYEQYF
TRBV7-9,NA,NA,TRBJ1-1,TGTGCCAGCAGCTTAGTTGGCTGGCAGTCCTCGAACACTGAAGCTTTCTTT,CASSLVGWQSSNTEAFF
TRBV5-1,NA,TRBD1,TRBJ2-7,TGCGCCAGCAGTCCCGGGACAGGCCCATTCTACGAGCAGTACTTC,CASSPGTGPFYEQYF
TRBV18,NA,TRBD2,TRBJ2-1,TGTGCCAGCTCATCAACACTACTGACTAGCGGGGGGCCGAGCAATGAGCAGTTCTTC,CASSSTLLTSGGPSNEQFF
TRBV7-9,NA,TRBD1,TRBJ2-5,TGTGCCAGCAGCTTAATCATGGGGACAGGGGTAGGGACCCAGTACTTC,CASSLIMGTGVGTQYF
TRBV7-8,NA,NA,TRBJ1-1,TGTGCCAGCAGCTTGGGTCCTCCTGAAGCTTTCTTT,CASSLGPPEAFF
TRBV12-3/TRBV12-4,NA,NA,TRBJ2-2,TGTGCCAGCAGTTTCGGGGATCCCGGGGAGCTGTTTTTT,CASSFGDPGELFF
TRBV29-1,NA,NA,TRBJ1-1,TGCAGCGTTGCGATGACATTGAACACTGAAGCTTTCTTT,CSVAMTLNTEAFF
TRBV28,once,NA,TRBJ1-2,TGTGCCAGCGGGGGCTACACCTTC,CASGGYTF
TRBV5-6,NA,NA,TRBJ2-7,TGTGCCAGCAGTTCTCTCAGCTACGAGCAGTACTTC,CASSSLSYEQYF
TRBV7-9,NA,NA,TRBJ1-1,TGTGCCAGCAGCTTTTCGCCAGCGAACACTGAAGCTTTCTTT,CASSFSPANTEAFF
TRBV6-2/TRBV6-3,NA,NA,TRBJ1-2,TGTGCCAGCAGTACGACATTGGAGGGCTACACCTTC,CASSTTLEGYTF
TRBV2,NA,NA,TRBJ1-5,TGTGCCAGCAGTGACCTTGTGGGGAATCAGCCCCAGCATTTT,CASSDLVGNQPQHF
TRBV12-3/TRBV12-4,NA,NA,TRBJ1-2,TGTGCCAGCAGTTTTGGGGGGAGCGGCTACACCTTC,CASSFGGSGYTF
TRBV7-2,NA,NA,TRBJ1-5,TGTGCCAGCAGCCTGAATAGCAATCAGCCCCAGCATTTT,CASSLNSNQPQHF
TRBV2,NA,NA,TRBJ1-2,TGTGCCAGCAGTGACAACACAGAGAACTATGGCTACACCTTC,CASSDNTENYGYTF
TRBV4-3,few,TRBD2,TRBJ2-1,TGCGCCAGCAGCCAAGATGTTCTAGCGGGGGAGACGAGCTCCTACAATGAGCAGTTCTTC,CASSQDVLAGETSSYNEQFF
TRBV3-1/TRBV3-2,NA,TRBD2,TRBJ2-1,TGTGCCAGCGCTAGCGGGGGGGATTACAATGAGCAGTTCTTC,CASASGGDYNEQFF
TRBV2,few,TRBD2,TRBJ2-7,TGTGCCAGCAGGGGACTAGCGGGGGCCTCATACTACGAGCAGTACTTC,CASRGLAGASYYEQYF
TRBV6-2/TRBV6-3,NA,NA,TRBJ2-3,TGTGCCAGCAGTTTAGACAGGAGCCCAGATACGCAGTATTTT,CASSLDRSPDTQYF
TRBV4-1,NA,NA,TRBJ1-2,TGCGCCAGCAGCCACCCTCCGACAGCCCTAAGTGCAGGCTACACCTTC,CASSHPPTALSAGYTF
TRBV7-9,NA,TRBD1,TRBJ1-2,TGTGCCACCCGACAGGGGGCGGTCTATGGCTACACCTTC,CATRQGAVYGYTF
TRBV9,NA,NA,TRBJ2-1,TGTGCCAGCAGCGTAAGTCTCGGAGAGAGCTCCTACAATGAGCAGTTCTTC,CASSVSLGESSYNEQFF
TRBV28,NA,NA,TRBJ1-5,TGTGCCAGCAGTTTGGGTGGGGACCTTTATAGCAATCAGCCCCAGCATTTT,CASSLGGDLYSNQPQHF
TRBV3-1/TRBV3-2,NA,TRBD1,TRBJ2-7,TGTGCCAGCAGTTGCAATCTCTATTTCACAGGGGGCGAATCGTTTTCCAACGAGCAGTACTTC,CASSCNLYFTGGESFSNEQYF
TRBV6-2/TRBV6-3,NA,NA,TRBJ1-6,TGTGCCAGCAGTTTGACCAGGGATTCACCCCTCCACTTT,CASSLTRDSPLHF
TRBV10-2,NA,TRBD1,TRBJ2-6,TGCGCCAGCAGCCGGACAGGGGAGAGCTCTGGGGCCAACGTCCTGACTTTC,CASSRTGESSGANVLTF
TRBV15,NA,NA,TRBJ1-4,TGTGCCACCAGCCCGAGGCGGGGGTATGAAAAACTGTTTTTT,CATSPRRGYEKLFF
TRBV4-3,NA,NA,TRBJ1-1,TGCGCCAGCAGCCAAGATGTGGCCCTGAACACTGAAGCTTTCTTT,CASSQDVALNTEAFF
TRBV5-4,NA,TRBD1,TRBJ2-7,TGTGCCAGCAGGCGGAAAGGACAGGGGACATCATACGAGCAGTACTTC,CASRRKGQGTSYEQYF
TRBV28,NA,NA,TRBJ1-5,TGTGCCAGCAGTTTATTGGGTCAGCCCCAGCATTTT,CASSLLGQPQHF
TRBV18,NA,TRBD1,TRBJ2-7,TGTGCCAGCTCACCAAATAGCGGACAGGGTGCCGAGCAGTACTTC,CASSPNSGQGAEQYF
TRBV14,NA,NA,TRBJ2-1,TGTGCCAGCAGCCAAAGAATACTCGGGATCGAGGGTGAGCAGTTCTTC,CASSQRILGIEGEQFF
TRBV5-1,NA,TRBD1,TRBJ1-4,TGCGCCAGCAGCTTGGCCGACAGGGGATTAAATGAAAAACTGTTTTTT,CASSLADRGLNEKLFF
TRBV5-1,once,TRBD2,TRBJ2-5,TGCGCCAGCAGCACCGGGGGGGGACCCGGAGAGACCCAGTACTTC,CASSTGGGPGETQYF